This T cell receptor beta chain came from a study of cytomegalovirus exposure and HLA in healthy donors. The PCR was carried out with 60 Vbeta primers and 13 Jbeta primers. TCRdb's copy holds only in-frame clones and misses some; the assay was immunoSEQ multiplex PCR. The repertoire has about 140,000 clones, roughly 78% of them found once; the top ten carry roughly 2.9%. General study results and limits: The authors confirmed in vitro that a few CMV-associated chains were specific for CMV antigens.

About this clone itself: The antigen is not known.

Per the germline V gene, CDR1 is LNHDA and CDR2 is SQIVND (reference sequence). The V gene lost 9 bases and the J gene lost 8 bases, with 16 bases spanning the gap. The CDR3 consists of 13 residues. Sequencing was carried out using PBMCs. The clonotype originates from a female donor in good health and CMV-seronegative. The chain combines TRBV19 with TRBJ1-4; no firm D call. In DNA, the CDR3 is TGTGCCAGCAATGGTGCTCACAGCGAAAAACTGTTTTTT. The encoded protein is CASNGAHSEKLFF.